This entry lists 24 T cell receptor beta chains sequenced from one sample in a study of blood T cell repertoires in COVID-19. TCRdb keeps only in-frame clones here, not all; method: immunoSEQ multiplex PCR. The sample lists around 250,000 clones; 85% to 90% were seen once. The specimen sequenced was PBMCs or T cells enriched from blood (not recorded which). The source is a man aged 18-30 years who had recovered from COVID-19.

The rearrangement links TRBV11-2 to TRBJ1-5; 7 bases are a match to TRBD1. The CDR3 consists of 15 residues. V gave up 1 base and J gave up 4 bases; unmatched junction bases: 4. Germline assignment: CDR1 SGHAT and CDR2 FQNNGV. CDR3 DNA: TGTGCCAGCAGCTTAGGGGGGACAGCTAATCAGCCCCAGCATTTT. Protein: CASSLGGTANQPQHF. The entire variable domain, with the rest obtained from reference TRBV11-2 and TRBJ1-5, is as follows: EAGVAQSPRYKIIEKRQSVAFWCNPISGHATLYWYQQILGQGPKLLIQFQNNGVVDDSQLPKDRFSAERLKGVDSTLKIQPAKLEDSAVYLCASSLGGTANQPQHFGDGTRLSIL.

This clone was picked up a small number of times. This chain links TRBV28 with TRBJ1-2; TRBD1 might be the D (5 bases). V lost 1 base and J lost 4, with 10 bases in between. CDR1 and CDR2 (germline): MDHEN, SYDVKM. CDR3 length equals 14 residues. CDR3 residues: CASSLYRQSYGYTF. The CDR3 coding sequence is TGTGCCAGCAGTTTATATCGACAGAGCTATGGCTACACCTTC.

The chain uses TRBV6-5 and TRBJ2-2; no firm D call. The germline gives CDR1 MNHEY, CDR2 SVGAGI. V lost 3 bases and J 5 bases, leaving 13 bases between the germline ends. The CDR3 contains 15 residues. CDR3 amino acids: CASSYQPAGTGELFF. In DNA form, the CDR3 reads TGTGCCAGCAGTTATCAACCTGCCGGGACCGGGGAGCTGTTTTTT.

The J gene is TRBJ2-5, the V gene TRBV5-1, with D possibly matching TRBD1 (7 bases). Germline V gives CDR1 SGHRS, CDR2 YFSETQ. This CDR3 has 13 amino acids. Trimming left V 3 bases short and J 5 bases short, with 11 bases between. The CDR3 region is CASSSQGRETQYF. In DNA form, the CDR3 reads TGCGCCAGCAGCTCACAGGGGAGGGAGACCCAGTACTTC.

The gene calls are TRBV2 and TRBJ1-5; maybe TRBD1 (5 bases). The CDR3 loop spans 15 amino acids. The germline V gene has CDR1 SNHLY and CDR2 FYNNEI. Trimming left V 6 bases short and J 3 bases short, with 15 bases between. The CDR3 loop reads CASRNRLLNNQPQHF. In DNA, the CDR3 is TGTGCCAGCAGAAACAGGTTGCTGAACAATCAGCCCCAGCATTTT.

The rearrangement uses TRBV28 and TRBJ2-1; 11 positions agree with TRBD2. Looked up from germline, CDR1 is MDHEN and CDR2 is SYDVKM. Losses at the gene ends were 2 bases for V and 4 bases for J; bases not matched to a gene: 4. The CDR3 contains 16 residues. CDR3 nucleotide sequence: TGTGCCAGCAGTTTACTAGCGGGAGGTTTATACAATGAGCAGTTCTTC. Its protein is CASSLLAGGLYNEQFF.

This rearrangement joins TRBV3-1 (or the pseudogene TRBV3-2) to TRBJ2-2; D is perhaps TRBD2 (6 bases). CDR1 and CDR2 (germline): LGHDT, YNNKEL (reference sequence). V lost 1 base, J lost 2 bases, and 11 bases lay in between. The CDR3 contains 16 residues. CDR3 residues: CASSQGGGLNTGELFF. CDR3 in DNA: TGTGCCAGCAGCCAAGGTGGTGGACTAAACACCGGGGAGCTGTTTTTT.

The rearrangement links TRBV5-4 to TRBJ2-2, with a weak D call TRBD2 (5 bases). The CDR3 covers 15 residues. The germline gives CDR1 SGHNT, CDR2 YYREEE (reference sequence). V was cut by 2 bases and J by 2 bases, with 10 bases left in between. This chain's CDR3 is CASSFPGINTGELFF. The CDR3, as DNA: TGTGCCAGCAGCTTTCCGGGGATCAACACCGGGGAGCTGTTTTTT.

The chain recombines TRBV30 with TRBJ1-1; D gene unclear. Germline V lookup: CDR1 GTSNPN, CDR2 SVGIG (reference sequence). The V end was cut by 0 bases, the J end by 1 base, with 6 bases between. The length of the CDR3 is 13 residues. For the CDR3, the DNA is TGTGCCTGGAGTGTTCATCAGAACACTGAAGCTTTCTTT. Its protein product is CAWSVHQNTEAFF. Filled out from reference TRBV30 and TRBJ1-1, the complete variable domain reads SQTIHQWPATLVQPVGSPLSLECTVEGTSNPNLYWYRQAAGRGLQLLFYSVGIGQISSEVPQNLSASRPQDRQFILSSKKLLLSDSGFYLCAWSVHQNTEAFFGQGTRLTVV.

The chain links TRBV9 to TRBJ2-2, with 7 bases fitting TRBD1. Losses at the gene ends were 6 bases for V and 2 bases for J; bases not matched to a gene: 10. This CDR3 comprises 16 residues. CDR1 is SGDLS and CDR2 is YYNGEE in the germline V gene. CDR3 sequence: CASTETGTANTGELFF. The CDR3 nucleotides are TGTGCCAGCACCGAGACCGGGACAGCTAACACCGGGGAGCTGTTTTTT.

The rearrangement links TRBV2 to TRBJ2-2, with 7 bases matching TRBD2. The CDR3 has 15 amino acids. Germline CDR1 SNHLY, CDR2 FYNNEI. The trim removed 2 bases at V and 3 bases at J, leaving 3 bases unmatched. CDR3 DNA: TGTGCCAGCAGTGAACTACGGGAGGACACCGGGGAGCTGTTTTTT. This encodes CASSELREDTGELFF. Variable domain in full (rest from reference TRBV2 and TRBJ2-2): EPEVTQTPSHQVTQMGQEVILRCVPISNHLYFYWYRQILGQKVEFLVSFYNNEISEKSEIFDDQFSVERPDGSNFTLKIRSTKLEDSAMYFCASSELREDTGELFFGEGSRLTVL.

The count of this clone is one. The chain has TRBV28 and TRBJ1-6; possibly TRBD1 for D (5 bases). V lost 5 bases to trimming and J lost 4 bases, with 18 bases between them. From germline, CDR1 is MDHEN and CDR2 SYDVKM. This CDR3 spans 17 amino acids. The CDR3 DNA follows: TGTGCCAGCAGTCTAAGTGGGGCTGAGGATTATAATTCACCCCTCCACTTT. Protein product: CASSLSGAEDYNSPLHF.

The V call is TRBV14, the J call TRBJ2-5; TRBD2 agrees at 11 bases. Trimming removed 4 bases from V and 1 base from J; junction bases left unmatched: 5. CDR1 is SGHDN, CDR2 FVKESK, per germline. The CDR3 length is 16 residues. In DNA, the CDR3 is TGTGCCAGCAGCCCCGGGACTAGCGGACCCCAAGAGACCCAGTACTTC. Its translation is CASSPGTSGPQETQYF.

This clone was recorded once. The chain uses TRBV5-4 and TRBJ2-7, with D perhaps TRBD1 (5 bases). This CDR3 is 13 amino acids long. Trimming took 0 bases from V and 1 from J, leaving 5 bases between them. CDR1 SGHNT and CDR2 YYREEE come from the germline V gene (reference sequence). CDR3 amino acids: CASSLGQSYEQYF. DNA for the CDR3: TGTGCCAGCAGCTTGGGACAGTCCTACGAGCAGTACTTC.

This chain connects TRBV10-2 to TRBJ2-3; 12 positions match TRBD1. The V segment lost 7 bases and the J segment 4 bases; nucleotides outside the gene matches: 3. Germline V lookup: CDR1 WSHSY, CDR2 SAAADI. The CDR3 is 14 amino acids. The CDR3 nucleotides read TGCGCCAGCATCGGGACAGGGGGCTCAGATACGCAGTATTTT. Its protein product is CASIGTGGSDTQYF.

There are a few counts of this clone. In DNA form, the CDR3 reads TGCAGTGCTAGTTCAGCGCAAGGGGGAGATACGCAGTATTTT. It specifies CSASSAQGGDTQYF. V is TRBV20-1 and J is TRBJ2-3; tentative D call: TRBD1 (6 bases). Per germline, CDR1 DFQATT and CDR2 SNEGSKA (reference sequence). Trimming stripped 3 bases from V and 5 bases from J, with 15 bases between. The CDR3 has 14 amino acids.

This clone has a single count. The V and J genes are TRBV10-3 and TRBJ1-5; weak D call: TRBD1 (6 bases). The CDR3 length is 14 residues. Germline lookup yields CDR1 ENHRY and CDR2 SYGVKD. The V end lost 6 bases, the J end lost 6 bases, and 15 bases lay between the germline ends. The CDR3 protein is CAISLDRTAQPQHF. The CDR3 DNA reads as TGTGCCATCAGCCTAGACAGGACCGCTCAGCCCCAGCATTTT.

The CDR3 DNA sequence: TGTGCCAGCAGTTCGCAGAGCAATCAGCCCCAGCATTTT. Its protein product is CASSSQSNQPQHF. The genes are TRBV12-3 or TRBV12-4 and TRBJ1-5; D uncertain. Between the trimmed V and J ends, which lost 4 bases and 1 base, there was a span of 5 bases. The CDR3 runs 13 residues.

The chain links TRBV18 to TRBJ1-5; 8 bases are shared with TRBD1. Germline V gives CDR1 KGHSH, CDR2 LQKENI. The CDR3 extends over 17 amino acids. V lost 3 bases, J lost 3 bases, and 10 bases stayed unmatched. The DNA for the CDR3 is TGTGCCAGCTCACCCGGACAGGGTTCGGGGTACAATCAGCCCCAGCATTTT. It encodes CASSPGQGSGYNQPQHF.

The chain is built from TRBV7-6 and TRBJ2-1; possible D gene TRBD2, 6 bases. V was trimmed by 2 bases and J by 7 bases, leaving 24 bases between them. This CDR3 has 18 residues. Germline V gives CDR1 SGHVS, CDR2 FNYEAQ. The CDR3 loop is CASSLLYRGEKVENEQFF. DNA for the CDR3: TGTGCCAGCAGCTTACTCTACCGCGGGGAGAAGGTTGAGAATGAGCAGTTCTTC.

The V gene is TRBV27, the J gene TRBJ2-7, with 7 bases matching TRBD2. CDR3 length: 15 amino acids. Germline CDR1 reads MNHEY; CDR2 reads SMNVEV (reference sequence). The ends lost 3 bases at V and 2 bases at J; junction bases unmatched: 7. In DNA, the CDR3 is TGTGCCAGCAGTTTGATGTCTAGCGGACCCTACGAGCAGTACTTC. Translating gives CASSLMSSGPYEQYF.

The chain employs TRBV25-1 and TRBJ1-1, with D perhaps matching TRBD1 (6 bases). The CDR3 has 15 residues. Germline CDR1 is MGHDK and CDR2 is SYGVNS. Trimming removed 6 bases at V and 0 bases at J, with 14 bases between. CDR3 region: CASRVRGGVNTEAFF. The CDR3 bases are TGTGCCAGCAGGGTTAGGGGGGGAGTGAACACTGAAGCTTTCTTT. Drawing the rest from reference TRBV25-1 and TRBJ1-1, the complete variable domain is EADIYQTPRYLVIGTGKKITLECSQTMGHDKMYWYQQDPGMELHLIHYSYGVNSTEKGDLSSESTVSRIRTEHFPLTLESARPSHTSQYLCASRVRGGVNTEAFFGQGTRLTVV.

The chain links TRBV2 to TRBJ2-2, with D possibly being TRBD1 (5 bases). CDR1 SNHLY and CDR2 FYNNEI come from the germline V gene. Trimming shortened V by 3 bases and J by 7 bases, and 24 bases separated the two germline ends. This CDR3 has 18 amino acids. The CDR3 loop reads CASSDGAGRMSPVGELFF. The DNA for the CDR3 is TGTGCCAGCAGTGATGGGGCAGGCCGAATGAGCCCGGTCGGGGAGCTGTTTTTT.

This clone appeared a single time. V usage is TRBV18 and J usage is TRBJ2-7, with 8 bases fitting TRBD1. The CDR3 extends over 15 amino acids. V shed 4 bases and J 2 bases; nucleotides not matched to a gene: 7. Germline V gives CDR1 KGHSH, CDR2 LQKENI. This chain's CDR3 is CASSRRTGRTYEQYF. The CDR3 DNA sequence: TGTGCCAGCTCACGCAGGACAGGGAGGACCTACGAGCAGTACTTC.